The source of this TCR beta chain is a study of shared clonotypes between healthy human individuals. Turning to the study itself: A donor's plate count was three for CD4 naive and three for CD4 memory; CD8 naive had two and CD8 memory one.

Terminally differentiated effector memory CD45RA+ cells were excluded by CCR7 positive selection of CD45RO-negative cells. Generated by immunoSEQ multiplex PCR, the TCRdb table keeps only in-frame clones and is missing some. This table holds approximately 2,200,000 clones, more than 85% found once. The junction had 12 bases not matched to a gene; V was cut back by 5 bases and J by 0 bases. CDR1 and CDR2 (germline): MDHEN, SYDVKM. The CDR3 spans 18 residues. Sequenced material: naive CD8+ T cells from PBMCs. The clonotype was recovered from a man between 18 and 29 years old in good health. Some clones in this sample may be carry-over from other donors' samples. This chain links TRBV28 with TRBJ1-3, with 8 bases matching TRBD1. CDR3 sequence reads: CASSPYDRGWASGNTIYF. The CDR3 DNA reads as TGTGCCAGCAGTCCTTACGACAGGGGATGGGCCTCTGGAAACACCATATATTTT.